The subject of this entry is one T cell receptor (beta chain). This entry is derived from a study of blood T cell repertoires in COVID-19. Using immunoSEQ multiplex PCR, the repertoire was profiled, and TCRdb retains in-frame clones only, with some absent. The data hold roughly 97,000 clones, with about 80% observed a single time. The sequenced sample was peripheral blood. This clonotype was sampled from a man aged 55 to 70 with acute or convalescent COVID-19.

The CDR3 loop reads CAWSVNRGMEKLFF. The CDR3 DNA reads as TGTGCCTGGAGTGTAAATAGGGGGATGGAAAAACTGTTTTTT. The chain joins TRBV30 to TRBJ1-4, with a weak D call TRBD1 (6 bases). Germline lookup yields CDR1 GTSNPN and CDR2 SVGIG (reference sequence). Trimming removed 0 bases at V and 8 bases at J, with 13 bases between. The length of the CDR3 is 14 residues.